This entry lists 5 T cell receptor beta chains sequenced from one sample in a study of shared clonotypes between healthy human individuals. TCRdb keeps only in-frame clones here, not all; method: immunoSEQ multiplex PCR. This sample has 2 million to 3 million clones, with under 95% found just once. Material for sequencing was naive CD4+ T cells from PBMCs. Subset indicated: CD45RA+ positively selected. These receptors came from a man aged 18 to 30 in good health. Some clones in this sample may be carry-over from other donors' samples.

The V call is TRBV5-4, the J call TRBJ2-2; possibly TRBD1 or TRBD2 for D (5 bases each). Trimming took 1 base from V and 6 from J, leaving 25 bases between them. The CDR3 is made up of 19 amino acids. Germline V gene lookup returns CDR1 SGHNT and CDR2 YYREEE (reference sequence). This CDR3 is CASSLPSGTRALYAGELFF. As DNA, the CDR3 is TGTGCCAGCAGCTTGCCATCCGGGACCAGGGCATTATACGCCGGGGAGCTGTTTTTT.

This clone has only a few counts. The chain carries TRBV10-1 and TRBJ1-5, with D perhaps matching TRBD1 (5 bases). Germline CDR1 and CDR2: WNHNN and SYGVQD (reference sequence). CDR3 length equals 13 residues. V lost 4 bases, J lost 3 bases, and 7 bases lay in between. The CDR3 loop is CASSGGINQPQHF. CDR3 DNA: TGCGCCAGCAGTGGGGGGATCAATCAGCCCCAGCATTTT.

This clone was observed a single time. V and J are TRBV28 and TRBJ2-1, with 8 bases that match TRBD2. The germline V gene encodes CDR1 MDHEN and CDR2 SYDVKM. V shed 6 bases, J shed 0 bases, and the junction held 4 bases outside the gene matches. The CDR3 sequence is 15 residues long. In DNA, the CDR3 is TGTGCCAGCAGGAGAGCGGGAGCCTCCTACAATGAGCAGTTCTTC. Translated, it gives CASRRAGASYNEQFF.

The chain recombines TRBV29-1 with TRBJ2-7, with 8 bases that match TRBD1. CDR1 and CDR2 from the germline V gene are SQVTM and ANQGSEA. This CDR3 is 12 amino acids long. V shed 6 bases, J shed 3 bases, and the junction held 4 bases outside the gene matches. The CDR3 reads CSVRQGRYEQYF. The CDR3 DNA sequence: TGCAGCGTACGACAGGGGCGCTACGAGCAGTACTTC.

This sequence joins TRBV9 and TRBJ2-1; 9 positions agree with TRBD2. V shed 4 bases, J shed 4 bases, and the junction held 12 bases outside the gene matches. The CDR3 covers 17 residues. The V gene's germline CDR1 is SGDLS and CDR2 YYNGEE. The CDR3 is CASSKTLTSGNYNEQFF. The CDR3 nucleotides read TGTGCCAGCAGCAAGACATTGACTAGCGGAAATTACAATGAGCAGTTCTTC.